This is a list of T cell receptor beta chains from one sample in a study of T cell responses to AZD1222 COVID-19 vaccine. Libraries were prepared by immunoSEQ multiplex PCR; TCRdb keeps only in-frame clonotypes and omits some of them. The repertoire consists of roughly 100,000 clones, with 87% occurring once and the leading ten covering about 10%. This specimen was peripheral blood, taken 28 days after the second AZD1222 dose. The receptors were sampled from an adult who received the AZD1222 COVID-19 vaccine. The CDR3 runs from the conserved cysteine through the conserved F or W. The D gene is left open where the match is weak. Some rows have no size entry. The others give once, few or many, or a class for an expanded clone.

V gene: TRBV3-1/TRBV3-2
J gene: TRBJ2-7
clone size: -
D gene: -
CDR3 protein: CASSQDGAYEQYF
CDR3 DNA: TGTGCCAGCAGCCAAGATGGGGCCTACGAGCAGTACTTC

V gene: TRBV7-8
J gene: TRBJ1-5
clone size: once
D gene: -
CDR3 protein: CASSLGHTVNSNQPQHF
CDR3 DNA: TGTGCCAGCAGCTTAGGCCACACGGTTAATAGCAATCAGCCCCAGCATTTT

V gene: TRBV27
J gene: TRBJ1-1
clone size: -
D gene: -
CDR3 protein: CASSFGTSTEAFF
CDR3 DNA: TGTGCCAGCAGTTTTGGGACCTCCACTGAAGCTTTCTTT

V gene: TRBV4-1
J gene: TRBJ1-3
clone size: -
D gene: TRBD1
CDR3 protein: CASSHRLTGVGNTIYF
CDR3 DNA: TGCGCCAGCAGCCACCGATTGACAGGGGTTGGAAACACCATATATTTT

V gene: TRBV28
J gene: TRBJ2-2
clone size: -
D gene: TRBD1
CDR3 protein: CASSFSFNSFGTGETGELFF
CDR3 DNA: TGTGCCAGCAGTTTCTCTTTTAACTCTTTCGGGACAGGAGAAACCGGGGAGCTGTTTTTT

V gene: TRBV13
J gene: TRBJ1-6
clone size: -
D gene: TRBD1
CDR3 protein: CASSSWTGLDSPLHF
CDR3 DNA: TGTGCCAGCAGCTCCTGGACAGGCCTGGACTCACCCCTCCACTTT

V gene: TRBV6-5
J gene: TRBJ1-2
clone size: -
D gene: -
CDR3 protein: CASSYPPTTRYGYTF
CDR3 DNA: TGTGCCAGCAGTTACCCACCGACAACCAGATATGGCTACACCTTC

V gene: TRBV10-3
J gene: TRBJ1-1
clone size: -
D gene: TRBD1
CDR3 protein: CAISEPTGVEAFF
CDR3 DNA: TGTGCCATCAGTGAGCCTACAGGGGTGGAAGCTTTCTTT

V gene: TRBV7-2
J gene: TRBJ2-1
clone size: -
D gene: -
CDR3 protein: CASSLGPREQFF
CDR3 DNA: TGTGCCAGCAGCTTAGGCCCTAGGGAGCAGTTCTTC

V gene: TRBV7-2
J gene: TRBJ2-7
clone size: once
D gene: TRBD1
CDR3 protein: CASSGRTGNEQYF
CDR3 DNA: TGTGCCAGCAGCGGACGGACAGGTAACGAGCAGTACTTC

V gene: TRBV7-2
J gene: TRBJ2-7
clone size: few
D gene: -
CDR3 protein: CASSYRTDSYEQYF
CDR3 DNA: TGTGCCAGCAGCTACCGGACAGACTCCTACGAGCAGTACTTC

V gene: TRBV5-6
J gene: TRBJ2-7
clone size: few
D gene: -
CDR3 protein: CASSLEPGSYEQYF
CDR3 DNA: TGTGCCAGCAGCTTGGAGCCAGGGTCCTACGAGCAGTACTTC

V gene: TRBV6-1
J gene: TRBJ1-3
clone size: -
D gene: -
CDR3 protein: CASSEARDISGNTIYF
CDR3 DNA: TGTGCCAGCAGTGAAGCGCGGGACATCTCTGGAAACACCATATATTTT

V gene: TRBV12-3/TRBV12-4
J gene: TRBJ1-3
clone size: -
D gene: -
CDR3 protein: CATDRIRNTIYF
CDR3 DNA: TGTGCCACCGACAGGATTCGAAACACCATATATTTT

V gene: TRBV20-1
J gene: TRBJ2-7
clone size: -
D gene: -
CDR3 protein: CSARASYEQYF
CDR3 DNA: TGCAGTGCTAGAGCTTCCTACGAGCAGTACTTC

V gene: TRBV19
J gene: TRBJ1-3
clone size: -
D gene: TRBD1
CDR3 protein: CASSIQGAGNTIYF
CDR3 DNA: TGTGCCAGTAGTATCCAGGGGGCTGGAAACACCATATATTTT

V gene: TRBV27
J gene: TRBJ2-7
clone size: -
D gene: TRBD1
CDR3 protein: CASSIPTGGRSYEQYF
CDR3 DNA: TGTGCCAGCAGTATCCCGACAGGGGGAAGGTCCTACGAGCAGTACTTC